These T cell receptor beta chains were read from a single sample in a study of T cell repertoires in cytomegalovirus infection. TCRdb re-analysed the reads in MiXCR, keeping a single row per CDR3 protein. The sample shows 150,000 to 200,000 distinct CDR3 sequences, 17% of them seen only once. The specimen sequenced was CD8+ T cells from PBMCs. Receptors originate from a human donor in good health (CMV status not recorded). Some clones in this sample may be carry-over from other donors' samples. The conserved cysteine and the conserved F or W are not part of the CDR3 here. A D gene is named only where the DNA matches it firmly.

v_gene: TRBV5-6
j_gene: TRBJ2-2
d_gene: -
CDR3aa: ASTYGTGELF

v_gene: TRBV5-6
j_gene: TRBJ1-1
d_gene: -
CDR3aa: ASSLRGTEAF

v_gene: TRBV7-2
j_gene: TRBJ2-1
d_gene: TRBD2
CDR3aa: ASSSHGSGGLYGEQF

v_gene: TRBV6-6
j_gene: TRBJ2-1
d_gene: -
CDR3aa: ASSTPRDNADNEQF

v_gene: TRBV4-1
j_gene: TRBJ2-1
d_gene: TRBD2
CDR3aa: ASSQDRLAGYNEQF

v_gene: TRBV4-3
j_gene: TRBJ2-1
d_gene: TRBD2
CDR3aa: ASSQDWEREGNEQF

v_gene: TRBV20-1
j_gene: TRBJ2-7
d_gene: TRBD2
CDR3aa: SAPPREGAYEQY

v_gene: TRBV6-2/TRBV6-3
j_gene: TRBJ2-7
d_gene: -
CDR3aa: ASTPRGDLTYEQY

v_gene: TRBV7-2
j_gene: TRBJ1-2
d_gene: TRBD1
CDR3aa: ASSYGDSLPPLYGYT

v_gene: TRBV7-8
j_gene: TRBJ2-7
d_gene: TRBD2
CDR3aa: ASSSREDFSYEQY

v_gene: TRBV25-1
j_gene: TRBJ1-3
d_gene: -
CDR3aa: ASSETPRGSGNTIY

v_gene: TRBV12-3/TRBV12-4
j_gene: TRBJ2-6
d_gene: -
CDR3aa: ASSLRRARNVLT

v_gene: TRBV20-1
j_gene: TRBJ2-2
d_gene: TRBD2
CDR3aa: SASIRWREGPRRDTGELF

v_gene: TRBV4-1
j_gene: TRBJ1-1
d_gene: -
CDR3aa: ASSQEAQLNTEAF

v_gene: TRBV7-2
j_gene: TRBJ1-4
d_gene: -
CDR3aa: ASSLATGLNEKLF

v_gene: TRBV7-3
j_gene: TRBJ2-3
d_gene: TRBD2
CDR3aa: ASSSSGGALDTQY

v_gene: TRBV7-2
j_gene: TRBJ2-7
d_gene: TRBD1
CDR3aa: ASSFPGQGYEQY

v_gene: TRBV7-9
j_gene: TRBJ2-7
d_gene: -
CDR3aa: ASSSDLSSYEQY

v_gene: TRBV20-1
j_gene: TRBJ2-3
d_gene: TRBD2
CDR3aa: SAFIAGGLPSDTQY

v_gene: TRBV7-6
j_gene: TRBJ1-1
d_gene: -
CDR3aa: ASSPGHSNTEAF

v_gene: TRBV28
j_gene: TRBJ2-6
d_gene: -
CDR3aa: ASNPGPPGANVLT

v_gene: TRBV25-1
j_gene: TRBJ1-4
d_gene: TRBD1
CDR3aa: ASSEEDRESEKLF

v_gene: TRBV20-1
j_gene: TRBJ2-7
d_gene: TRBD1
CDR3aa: SAGTGETYEQY

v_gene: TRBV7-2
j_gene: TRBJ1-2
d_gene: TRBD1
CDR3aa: ASSSFPGTDTYGYT

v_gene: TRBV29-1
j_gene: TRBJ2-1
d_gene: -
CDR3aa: SVEESLADNEQF

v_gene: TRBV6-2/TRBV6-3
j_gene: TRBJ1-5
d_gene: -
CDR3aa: ASSYEATLGGQPQH

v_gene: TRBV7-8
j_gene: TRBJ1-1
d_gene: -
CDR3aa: ASSSRVSNTEAF

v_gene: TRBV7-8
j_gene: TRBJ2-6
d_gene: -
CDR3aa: ASSPYRSGANVLT

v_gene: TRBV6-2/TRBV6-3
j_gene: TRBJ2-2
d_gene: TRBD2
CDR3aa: ASRPAGEYGELF

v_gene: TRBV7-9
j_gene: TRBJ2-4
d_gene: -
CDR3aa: ASSAPRDKNIQY

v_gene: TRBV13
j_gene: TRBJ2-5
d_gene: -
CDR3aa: ASSLRVSEGETQY

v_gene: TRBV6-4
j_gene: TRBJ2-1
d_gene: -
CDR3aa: ASSEVGWEYNEQF

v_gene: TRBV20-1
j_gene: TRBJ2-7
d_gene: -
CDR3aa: SALTGSAYEQY

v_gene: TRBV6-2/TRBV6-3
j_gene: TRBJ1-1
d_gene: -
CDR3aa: ASSYGGAEAF

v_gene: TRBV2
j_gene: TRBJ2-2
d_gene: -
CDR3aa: ASRVGELF

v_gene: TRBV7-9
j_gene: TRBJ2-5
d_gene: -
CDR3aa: ASSLSQGIKETQY

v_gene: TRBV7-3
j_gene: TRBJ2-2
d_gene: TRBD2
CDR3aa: ASSSSGGQNTGELF

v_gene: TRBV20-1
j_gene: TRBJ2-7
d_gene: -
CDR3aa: SATGSQVTGPFSYEQY

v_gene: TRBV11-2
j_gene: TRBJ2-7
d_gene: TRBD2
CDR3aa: ASSLKSSGSSYEQY

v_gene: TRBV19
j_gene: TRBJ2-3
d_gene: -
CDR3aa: ASSFRDIGTDTQY

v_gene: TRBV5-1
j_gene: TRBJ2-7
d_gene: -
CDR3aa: ASSPTQPYEQY